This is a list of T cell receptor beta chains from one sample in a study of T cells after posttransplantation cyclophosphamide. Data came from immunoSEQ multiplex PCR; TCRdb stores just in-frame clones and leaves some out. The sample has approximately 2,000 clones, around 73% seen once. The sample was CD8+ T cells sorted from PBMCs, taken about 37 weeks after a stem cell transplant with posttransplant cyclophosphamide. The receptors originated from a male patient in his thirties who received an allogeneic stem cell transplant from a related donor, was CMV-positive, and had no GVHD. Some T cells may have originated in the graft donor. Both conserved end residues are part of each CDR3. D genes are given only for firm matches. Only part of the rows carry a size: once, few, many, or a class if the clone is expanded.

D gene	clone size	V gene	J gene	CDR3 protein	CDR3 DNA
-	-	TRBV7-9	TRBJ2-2	CASSSVRGGAGELFF	TGTGCCAGCAGCAGCGTAAGAGGGGGGGCCGGGGAGCTGTTTTTT
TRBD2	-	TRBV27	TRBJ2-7	CASSFGEPSSGGSYEQYF	TGTGCCAGCAGTTTTGGGGAGCCCAGTAGCGGGGGTTCCTACGAGCAGTACTTC
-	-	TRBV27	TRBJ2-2	CAILGSAGQRSNTGELFF	TGTGCCATCCTAGGTTCTGCGGGACAGCGTTCGAACACCGGGGAGCTGTTTTTT
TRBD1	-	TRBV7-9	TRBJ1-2	CASSLGQGAHYGYTF	TGTGCCAGCAGCTTAGGACAGGGGGCCCACTATGGCTACACCTTC
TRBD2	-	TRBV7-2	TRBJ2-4	CASSLDQREIDIQYF	TGTGCCAGCAGCTTAGATCAGCGGGAGATTGACATTCAGTACTTC
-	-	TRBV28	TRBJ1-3	CASRIHRGNTIYF	TGTGCCAGCAGGATCCACAGGGGAAACACCATATATTTT
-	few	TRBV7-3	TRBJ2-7	CASSPDSSYEQYF	TGTGCCAGCAGCCCGGACAGTTCCTACGAGCAGTACTTC
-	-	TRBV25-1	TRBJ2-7	CASSEWEDYEQYF	TGTGCCAGCAGTGAATGGGAGGACTACGAGCAGTACTTC
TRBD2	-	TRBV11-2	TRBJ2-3	CASSSYGRETDTQYF	TGTGCCAGCAGCTCTTATGGGCGGGAGACAGATACGCAGTATTTT
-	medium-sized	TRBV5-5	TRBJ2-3	CASSPRGKTDTQYF	TGTGCCAGCAGCCCGAGAGGGAAAACAGATACGCAGTATTTT
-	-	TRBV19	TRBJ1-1	CASREGFTEAFF	TGTGCCAGTAGGGAGGGTTTTACTGAAGCTTTCTTT
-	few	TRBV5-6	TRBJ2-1	CASAPVMDNEQFF	TGTGCCAGCGCTCCGGTCATGGACAATGAGCAGTTCTTC
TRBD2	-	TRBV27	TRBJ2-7	CASSFFSGAEQYF	TGTGCCAGCAGTTTCTTTAGCGGGGCCGAGCAGTACTTC
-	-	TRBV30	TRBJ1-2	CAWSTPGGFWGYTF	TGTGCCTGGAGTACCCCGGGGGGCTTCTGGGGCTACACCTTC
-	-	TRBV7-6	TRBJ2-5	CASANSGQETQYF	TGTGCCTCAGCCAACTCCGGGCAAGAGACCCAGTACTTC
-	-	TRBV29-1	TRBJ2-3	CSVRLVTSTDTQYF	TGCAGCGTCAGACTGGTAACTAGCACAGATACGCAGTATTTT
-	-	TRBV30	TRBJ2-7	CAWSELREQYF	TGTGCCTGGAGCGAACTTCGCGAGCAGTACTTC
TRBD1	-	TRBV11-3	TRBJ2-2	CASSTRQGHTGELFF	TGTGCCAGCAGCACTAGACAGGGTCACACCGGGGAGCTGTTTTTT
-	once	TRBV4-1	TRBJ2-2	CASSLRTEVPGELFF	TGCGCCAGCAGCCTCAGGACAGAGGTCCCCGGGGAGCTGTTTTTT
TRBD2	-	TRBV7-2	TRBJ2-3	CASREGLAGVGVTDTQYF	TGTGCCAGCAGGGAGGGACTAGCGGGAGTGGGTGTAACAGATACGCAGTATTTT
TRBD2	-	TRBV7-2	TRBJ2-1	CASGATSGRLNEQFF	TGTGCCAGCGGCGCGACTAGCGGGAGGCTCAATGAGCAGTTCTTC
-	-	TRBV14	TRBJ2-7	CASSQELHPYEQYF	TGTGCCAGCAGCCAAGAACTACATCCCTACGAGCAGTACTTC
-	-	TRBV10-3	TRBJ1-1	CAISPSTQAGEAFF	TGTGCCATCAGCCCCTCTACACAGGCCGGGGAAGCTTTCTTT
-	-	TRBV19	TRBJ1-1	CASSIDHEEGTEAFF	TGTGCCAGTAGTATAGATCATGAGGAAGGCACTGAAGCTTTCTTT
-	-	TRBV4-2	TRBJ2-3	CASSPRSTGTDTQYF	TGTGCCAGCAGCCCCCGGAGCACTGGCACAGATACGCAGTATTTT
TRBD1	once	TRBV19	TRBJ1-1	CASSLTGALGGEAFF	TGTGCCAGTAGCTTGACAGGGGCGCTGGGGGGCGAAGCTTTCTTT
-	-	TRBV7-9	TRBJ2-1	CASSIQYNEQFF	TGTGCCAGCAGTATCCAGTACAATGAGCAGTTCTTC
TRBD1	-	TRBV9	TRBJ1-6	CASSTPQGATDVSSPLHF	TGTGCCAGCAGCACCCCACAGGGGGCGACGGACGTTAGCTCACCCCTCCACTTT
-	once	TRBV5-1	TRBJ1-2	CASSSTPATANYGYTF	TGCGCCAGCAGCTCCACCCCCGCAACAGCCAACTATGGCTACACCTTC
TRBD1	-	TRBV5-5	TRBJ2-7	CASSLEQGVGYEQYF	TGTGCCAGCAGCTTGGAACAGGGGGTAGGGTACGAGCAGTACTTC